Below, 29 T cell receptor beta chains from the same sample are listed, as sequenced in a study of blood T cell repertoires in COVID-19. Repertoires were generated with immunoSEQ multiplex PCR, while TCRdb's copy carries only in-frame clones and drops some. The table records more than 95,000 clones, more than 80% of them present only once. Sequencing was done on a sample of peripheral blood. All receptors derive from a man aged 60 to 69 with acute or convalescent COVID-19.

This clone was found once. The rearrangement joins TRBV28 to TRBJ2-7; 8 bases line up with TRBD1. Germline-derived CDR1 and CDR2 are MDHEN and SYDVKM. The V segment lost 5 bases and the J segment 6 bases; nucleotides outside the gene matches: 3. This CDR3 has 12 amino acids. CDR3 region: CASSRQGPEQYF. The CDR3 nucleotides are TGTGCCAGCAGTCGACAGGGGCCCGAGCAGTACTTC. Looking up the rest from reference TRBV28 and TRBJ2-7 gives the full variable domain: DVKVTQSSRYLVKRTGEKVFLECVQDMDHENMFWYRQDPGLGLRLIYFSYDVKMKEKGDIPEGYSVSREKKERFSLILESASTNQTSMYLCASSRQGPEQYFGPGTRLTVT.

This sequence joins TRBV4-2 and TRBJ2-1; TRBD2 agrees at 10 bases. Germline CDR1 reads LGHNA; CDR2 reads YNFKEQ. The CDR3 extends over 15 amino acids. The ends lost 3 bases at V and 5 bases at J; junction bases unmatched: 4. The CDR3 DNA reads TGTGCCAGCAGCCACGAACTAGCGGGGAACAATGAGCAGTTCTTC. This codes for CASSHELAGNNEQFF.

The rearrangement joins TRBV28 to TRBJ2-1; D might be TRBD2 (6 bases). Trimming removed 3 bases from V and 0 bases from J, with 6 bases in between. The CDR3 extends over 14 amino acids. The germline CDR1 and CDR2 sequences are MDHEN and SYDVKM. CDR3 bases: TGTGCCAGCAGTTTCGGGAGCTCCTACAATGAGCAGTTCTTC. It encodes CASSFGSSYNEQFF.

CDR3 sequence reads: CASSQGAGGLYETQYF. CDR3 nucleotide sequence: TGCGCCAGCAGCCAAGGAGCGGGAGGCCTATACGAGACCCAGTACTTC. The V gene is TRBV4-1, the J gene TRBJ2-5; 9 bases match TRBD2. V trimming: 1 base; J trimming: 5 bases; junction bases outside the gene matches: 8. The germline V gene has CDR1 MGHRA and CDR2 YSYEKL. CDR3 length: 16 residues.

The gene calls are TRBV7-2 and TRBJ2-2, with TRBD2 matching over 13 bases. Germline trimming cut 4 bases from V and 1 base from J; bases unmatched to any gene: 3. The germline V gene has CDR1 SGHTA and CDR2 FQGNSA. The CDR3 has 17 residues. In DNA, the CDR3 is TGTGCCAGCAGCTCCGGACTAGCGGGGGTGAACACCGGGGAGCTGTTTTTT. Protein product: CASSSGLAGVNTGELFF.

This clone has just a few counts. The chain carries TRBV6-5 and TRBJ2-7; D might be TRBD1 (7 bases). CDR1 is MNHEY, CDR2 SVGAGI, per germline. The V gene lost 2 bases and the J gene lost 7 bases, with 18 bases spanning the gap. CDR3 length equals 15 residues. For the CDR3, the DNA is TGTGCCAGCAGTTACAATCCAGGGGGAGGTTGGGAGCAGTACTTC. Its translation is CASSYNPGGGWEQYF.

The chain recombines TRBV18 with TRBJ1-3, with D tentatively TRBD1 (5 bases). The CDR3 consists of 15 residues. CDR1 KGHSH and CDR2 LQKENI come from the germline V gene. V lost 3 bases and J lost 2, with 11 bases in between. In DNA form, the CDR3 reads TGTGCCAGCTCACCGGGGCATTCACCTGGAAACACCATATATTTT. This codes for CASSPGHSPGNTIYF.

This clone was observed once. The chain uses TRBV5-1 and TRBJ2-7, with D maybe TRBD1 (5 bases). Germline V CDR1 and CDR2: SGHRS, YFSETQ. Trimming took 6 bases from V and 1 from J, leaving 17 bases between them. This CDR3 region has 15 residues. The CDR3 loop reads CASNQGAPYSYEQYV. Here the CDR3 DNA reads TGCGCCAGCAACCAAGGGGCGCCCTATTCCTACGAGCAGTACGTC.

V usage is TRBV7-9 and J usage is TRBJ1-2, with unresolved D. Trimming took 3 bases from V and 0 from J, leaving 8 bases between them. Germline loops: CDR1 SEHNR, CDR2 FQNEAQ (reference sequence). The CDR3 sequence is 14 residues long. CDR3 in DNA: TGTGCCAGCAGCTTCACGGGAGCTAACTATGGCTACACCTTC. Translating gives CASSFTGANYGYTF.

The chain links TRBV10-3 to TRBJ1-1, with D uncertain. V shed 5 bases and J shed 0 bases, with 16 bases lying between them. The CDR3 covers 16 residues. The germline CDR1 and CDR2 sequences are ENHRY and SYGVKD. CDR3 in amino acids: CAISTTSTMMNTEAFF. CDR3 coding DNA: TGTGCCATCAGTACGACAAGCACCATGATGAACACTGAAGCTTTCTTT.

The rearrangement links TRBV15 to TRBJ1-2; D is undetermined. V lost 3 bases, J lost 8 bases, and 10 bases lay in between. Per germline, CDR1 LNHNV and CDR2 YYDKDF (reference sequence). The CDR3 has 12 amino acids. The CDR3 loop is CATSSRHRGYTF. CDR3 nucleotides: TGTGCCACCAGCAGCCGACACCGCGGCTACACCTTC.

The chain recombines TRBV5-1 with TRBJ2-1; 9 nucleotides agree with TRBD2. The CDR3 is made up of 15 amino acids. The V segment lost 0 bases and the J segment 6 bases; nucleotides outside the gene matches: 4. Germline lookup yields CDR1 SGHRS and CDR2 YFSETQ. The CDR3 DNA reads TGCGCCAGCAGCTTGGAGGCTAGCGGGGCCAATGAGCAGTTCTTC. Translating it yields CASSLEASGANEQFF.

This sequence joins TRBV24-1 and TRBJ2-1; 7 bases are shared with TRBD2. Trimming removed 2 bases from V and 2 bases from J; junction bases left unmatched: 5. CDR1 is KGHDR and CDR2 is SFDVKD in the germline V gene. This CDR3 has 16 amino acids. The CDR3: CATSDSGGSAYNEQFF. The CDR3, as DNA: TGTGCCACCAGTGATTCGGGGGGATCGGCCTACAATGAGCAGTTCTTC.

V is TRBV12-3 or TRBV12-4 and J is TRBJ1-1, with a tentative D call TRBD1 (5 bases). V lost 3 bases and J lost 7, with 12 bases in between. This CDR3 is 13 amino acids long. The CDR3: CASSLAHRNEAFF. The CDR3 DNA sequence: TGTGCCAGCAGTTTGGCACACAGGAATGAAGCTTTCTTT.

This chain uses TRBV29-1 with TRBJ2-5, with D hard to call. CDR1 and CDR2 from the germline V gene are SQVTM and ANQGSEA. V dropped 3 bases and J dropped 5 bases, with 10 bases sitting between them. The CDR3 has 12 residues. This CDR3 is CSVDMVGETQYF. In nucleotides, the CDR3 is TGCAGCGTTGATATGGTCGGGGAGACCCAGTACTTC.

This clone has only a few counts. J is TRBJ1-3 and V is TRBV29-1, with TRBD1 identical over 9 bases. CDR1 is SQVTM and CDR2 is ANQGSEA in the germline V gene. V gave up 7 bases and J gave up 4 bases; unmatched junction bases: 2. This CDR3 spans 12 amino acids. The CDR3 protein is CSGGTGGNTIYF. The CDR3 DNA reads TGCAGCGGTGGGACAGGGGGAAACACCATATATTTT.

This clone was detected once. The rearrangement uses TRBV29-1 and TRBJ2-1; 15 bases are a match to TRBD2. Germline V lookup: CDR1 SQVTM, CDR2 ANQGSEA. V dropped 6 bases and J dropped 8; count of bases not matched to a gene: 5. This CDR3 spans 14 amino acids. CDR3 sequence: CSVGGLAGGYEQFF. The CDR3, as DNA: TGCAGCGTCGGTGGACTAGCGGGAGGGTATGAGCAGTTCTTC.

This chain connects TRBV21-1 to TRBJ1-1. TRBV21-1 is annotated as a pseudogene. The CDR3 contains 17 residues. The CDR3 DNA follows: TGTGCCAGCAGCAAATTCATGGCGGAGGGGCGGGGGATCGAAGCTTTCTTT. Translation: CASSKFMAEGRGIEAFF.

The V gene is TRBV3-1 (or the pseudogene TRBV3-2), the J gene TRBJ1-2, with 11 bases lining up with TRBD1. Germline V gene lookup returns CDR1 LGHDT and CDR2 YNNKEL (reference sequence). J was trimmed by 2 bases and V by 4 bases; bases with no gene match: 3. The CDR3 loop spans 15 amino acids. As DNA, the CDR3 is TGTGCCAGCAGCCTCGGGACAGGGGGAAACTATGGCTACACCTTC. Protein: CASSLGTGGNYGYTF.

This sequence joins TRBV19 and TRBJ2-2; weak D call: TRBD2 (6 bases). The CDR3 runs to 15 residues. Trimming left V 1 base short and J 7 bases short, with 13 bases between. Germline CDR1 is LNHDA and CDR2 is SQIVND (reference sequence). CDR3 bases: TGTGCCAGTAGTATAGGTGGAGGGTCTAGCGGGGAGCTGTTTTTT. This translates into CASSIGGGSSGELFF.

The genes are TRBV24-1 and TRBJ2-3; 11 nucleotides agree with TRBD2. Trimming cost V 0 bases and J 2 bases; bases outside gene matches: 6. The CDR3 is 18 amino acids. CDR1 is KGHDR and CDR2 is SFDVKD in the germline V gene. The DNA for the CDR3 is TGTGCCACCAGTGATTTGGGGTCTAGCGGGAGGCCCACAGATACGCAGTATTTT. The encoded protein is CATSDLGSSGRPTDTQYF.

The chain uses TRBV14 and TRBJ2-1; D is possibly TRBD2 (6 bases). V was clipped by 3 bases and J by 0 bases, with 15 bases between them. Germline CDR1 is SGHDN and CDR2 is FVKESK. This CDR3 is 17 amino acids long. CDR3 amino acids: CASSQRRDSSSYNEQFF. The DNA of the CDR3 is TGTGCCAGCAGCCAGCGAAGGGACTCTTCCTCCTACAATGAGCAGTTCTTC.

V and J are TRBV6-2 or TRBV6-3 and TRBJ2-7, with 12 bases matching TRBD2. The CDR3 loop spans 15 amino acids. Germline loops: CDR1 MNHEY, CDR2 SVGEGT. J lost 3 bases, V lost 5 bases, and 5 bases had no gene match. CDR3 protein: CASSDGTSGHYEQYF. The CDR3 coding sequence is TGTGCCAGCAGTGACGGGACTAGCGGGCACTACGAGCAGTACTTC.

This clone has only one observation. The chain links TRBV6-6 to TRBJ1-1; D remains unclear. The length of the CDR3 is 13 residues. V lost 6 bases and J lost 3, with 11 bases in between. Germline assignment: CDR1 MNHNY and CDR2 SVGAGI (reference sequence). The CDR3 bases are TGTGCCAGCAGCACAGTTCCGCACACTGAAGCTTTCTTT. It specifies CASSTVPHTEAFF.

In its sample, this clone was seen a few times. The rearrangement links TRBV5-5 to TRBJ2-1, with a tentative D call TRBD2 (6 bases). The V end was cut by 3 bases, the J end by 7 bases, with 14 bases between. CDR1 SGHKS and CDR2 YYEKEE come from the germline V gene (reference sequence). The CDR3 has 14 amino acids. In DNA, the CDR3 is TGTGCCAGCAGCTCCGGACTACTGGGGAATGAGCAGTTCTTC. It encodes CASSSGLLGNEQFF.

This clone was counted a single time. This CDR3 reads CASVRQGYQPQHF. The CDR3 DNA reads as TGTGCTAGTGTCCGACAGGGGTATCAGCCCCAGCATTTT. The chain carries TRBV12-5 and TRBJ1-5; 8 bases match TRBD1. Trimming cost V 7 bases and J 5 bases; bases outside gene matches: 4. The CDR3 sequence is 13 residues long. Germline V gene lookup returns CDR1 LGHNT and CDR2 FRNRAP.

This clone was observed a handful of times. J is TRBJ1-1 and V is TRBV11-2; D possibly corresponds to TRBD1 (5 bases). V was clipped by 3 bases and J by 1 base, with 9 bases between them. This CDR3 is 14 amino acids long. Germline-derived CDR1 and CDR2 are SGHAT and FQNNGV. In DNA form, the CDR3 reads TGTGCCAGCAGCTTGACAGTAACGAACACTGAAGCTTTCTTT. Translating it yields CASSLTVTNTEAFF.

This chain joins TRBV3-1 (or the pseudogene TRBV3-2) and TRBJ1-5, with D uncertain. In germline, CDR1 is LGHDT, CDR2 YNNKEL (reference sequence). This CDR3 has 17 residues. V was clipped by 0 bases and J by 3 bases, with 15 bases between them. In nucleotides, the CDR3 is TGTGCCAGCAGCCAAGACCGCTCCGGAGGGTTCAATCAGCCCCAGCATTTT. It encodes CASSQDRSGGFNQPQHF.

The chain joins TRBV11-3 to TRBJ1-1; 8 nucleotides match TRBD1. This CDR3 has 16 amino acids. Germline CDR1 and CDR2: SGHNT and YENEEA. Germline trimming cut 3 bases from V and 2 bases from J; bases unmatched to any gene: 8. The CDR3 region is CASSFGQGGTNTEAFF. The CDR3 DNA is TGTGCCAGCAGCTTTGGACAGGGTGGGACCAACACTGAAGCTTTCTTT.